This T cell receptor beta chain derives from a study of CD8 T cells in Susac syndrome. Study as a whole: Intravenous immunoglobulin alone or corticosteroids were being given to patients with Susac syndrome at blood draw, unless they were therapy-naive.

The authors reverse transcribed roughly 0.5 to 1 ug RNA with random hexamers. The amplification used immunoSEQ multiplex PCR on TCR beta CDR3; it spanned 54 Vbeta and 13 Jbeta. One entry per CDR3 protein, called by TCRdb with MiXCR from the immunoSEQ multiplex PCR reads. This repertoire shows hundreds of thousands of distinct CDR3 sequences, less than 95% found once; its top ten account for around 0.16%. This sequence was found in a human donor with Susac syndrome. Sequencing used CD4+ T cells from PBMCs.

The CDR3: CASSPPGQSYEQYF. DNA of the CDR3: TGTGCCAGTAGCCCCCCCGGACAGTCCTACGAGCAGTACTTC. This chain uses TRBV19 with TRBJ2-7; maybe TRBD1 (6 bases). Trimming cost V 6 bases and J 1 base, with 13 bases left between them. The germline V gene has CDR1 LNHDA and CDR2 SQIVND (reference sequence). The length of the CDR3 is 14 residues.